These 6 T cell receptor beta chains originate from one sample sequenced in a study of T cell responses to AZD1222 COVID-19 vaccine. TCRdb's copy holds only in-frame clones and misses some; the assay was immunoSEQ multiplex PCR. The repertoire has 100,000 to 150,000 clones, roughly 88% of them found once; the top ten carry around 4.5%. The sample in question was peripheral blood, obtained on day 0 of MenACWY control vaccination. These receptors all stem from an adult in good health.

The chain uses TRBV21-1 and TRBJ1-1; the DNA was not compared with TRBD1, the D call given in the table. TRBV21-1 represents a pseudogene. The CDR3 contains 15 residues. The CDR3 region is CASSLLGGQDLEAFF. CDR3 DNA sequence: TGTGCCAGCAGCCTTCTAGGGGGACAGGATCTTGAAGCTTTCTTT.

The rearrangement links TRBV13 to TRBJ2-3; D might be TRBD2 (6 bases). Trimming removed 5 bases from V and 0 bases from J, with 24 bases in between. The CDR3 has 19 amino acids. Germline loops: CDR1 PRHDT, CDR2 FYEKMQ (reference sequence). The CDR3 sequence: CASSAGTLGADPSTDTQYF. As DNA, the CDR3 is TGTGCCAGCAGCGCGGGAACTTTAGGGGCAGATCCTAGCACAGATACGCAGTATTTT.

The chain joins TRBV29-1 to TRBJ2-7, with TRBD1 matching over 8 bases. The V segment lost 7 bases and the J segment 1 base; nucleotides outside the gene matches: 6. Germline CDR1 reads SQVTM; CDR2 reads ANQGSEA. CDR3 length equals 13 residues. This chain's CDR3 is CSAGTGGSYEQYF. The CDR3 DNA reads TGCAGCGCCGGGACAGGCGGTTCCTACGAGCAGTACTTC.

The chain combines TRBV3-1 (or the pseudogene TRBV3-2) with TRBJ2-7; 7 bases map to TRBD1. The CDR3 spans 15 residues. The germline V gene encodes CDR1 LGHDT and CDR2 YNNKEL (reference sequence). After removal of 1 base from V and 4 bases from J, the junction contained 7 bases not matched to a gene. The CDR3 nucleotides read TGTGCCAGCAGCCAAGGACGGCAGGGGGTATACGAGCAGTACTTC. This translates into CASSQGRQGVYEQYF.

The chain is built from TRBV6-5 and TRBJ2-3, with TRBD2 matching 8 bases. The V segment lost 5 bases and the J segment 1 base; nucleotides outside the gene matches: 5. Per the germline V gene, CDR1 is MNHEY and CDR2 is SVGAGI. The CDR3 runs to 15 residues. Here the CDR3 DNA reads TGTGCCAGCAGTCTCTGGCGGGGGGGCACAGATACGCAGTATTTT. As protein: CASSLWRGGTDTQYF.

This clone occurred once. The chain recombines TRBV4-1 with TRBJ2-7, with 7 bases matching TRBD2. CDR1 and CDR2 from the germline V gene are MGHRA and YSYEKL. The CDR3 is made up of 14 amino acids. V lost 4 bases and J lost 9; bases outside the gene matches: 12. Written as DNA, the CDR3 is TGCGCCAGCAGCCCCGCGGGGGACCCACGCGTGCAGTACTTC. As protein: CASSPAGDPRVQYF.